This record concerns one T cell receptor beta chain sequence. V lost 2 bases and J 4 bases, leaving 17 bases between the germline ends. There are 16 residues in the CDR3. Germline assignment: CDR1 MNHEY and CDR2 SVGAGI. This specimen comes from a study of blood T cell repertoires in COVID-19. For the study at large: Samples came from the United States, Italy and Spain, spanning acute and convalescent COVID-19. Sources were T cells, B-cell-depleted T cells, or PBMCs; the material itself was cDNA or gDNA.

Clones were sequenced by immunoSEQ multiplex PCR, and TCRdb holds only the in-frame ones, with some missing. Found here are about 200,000 clones, 70% to 90% of them singletons; the top ten hold around a fifth. The source material was peripheral blood. This sequence was found in a man in his 60s with active or convalescent COVID-19. The chain recombines TRBV6-5 with TRBJ1-1; D perhaps matches TRBD1 (6 bases). The CDR3 region has the DNA TGTGCCAGCAGTTACGGGGGAGGGGGTTTGGGCACTGAAGCTTTCTTT. It specifies CASSYGGGGLGTEAFF.